A selection of T cell receptor beta chains follows, all from one sample in a study of beta chain features in type 1 diabetes. Data came from immunoSEQ multiplex PCR; TCRdb stores just in-frame clones and leaves some out. The sample holds around 710,000 clones, under 15% seen once. Material for sequencing was naive CD4+ T cells from blood. These receptors came from a man younger than 45 with type 1 diabetes. CDR3s include the opening cysteine and the closing phenylalanine or tryptophan. The D gene is left open where the match is weak. Clone size is shown for a subset of rows, as once, few, many or a class of expanded clone.

size	V	D	J	DNA	CDR3
few	TRBV18	-	TRBJ1-2	TGTGCCAGCGCATCGACATCTTATGGCTACACCTTC	CASASTSYGYTF
few	TRBV5-1	TRBD2	TRBJ2-7	TGCGCCAGCAGCTTAAGGGCCTCCGGACTAGCGGACTCCTACGAGCAGTACTTC	CASSLRASGLADSYEQYF
-	TRBV5-1	-	TRBJ1-2	TGCGCCAGCAGCGCCAGGGACCGGCCCTTGGCGGGCTACACCTTC	CASSARDRPLAGYTF
few	TRBV30	-	TRBJ2-5	TGTGCCTGGAGTGTCAAGGGGGTGTCAGAGACCCAGTACTTC	CAWSVKGVSETQYF
-	TRBV25-1	TRBD1	TRBJ1-4	TGTGCCAGCAGTGATCTAGACAGGGAGGCGGAAAAACTGTTTTTT	CASSDLDREAEKLFF
-	TRBV6-6	-	TRBJ1-1	TGTGCCAGCAGTTCCTTCCCCGGGACGGAGAACACTGAAGCTTTCTTT	CASSSFPGTENTEAFF
few	TRBV7-3	-	TRBJ2-7	TGTGCCAGCAGCTTAAGGTTTGGGCGCGAGCAGTACTTC	CASSLRFGREQYF
few	TRBV11-2	-	TRBJ2-1	TGTGCCAGCAGCTTAGCAACGTACAATGAGCAGTTCTTC	CASSLATYNEQFF
few	TRBV6-5	-	TRBJ2-6	TGTGCCAGCAGTTGGTCTGGGGCCAACGTCCTGACTTTC	CASSWSGANVLTF
-	TRBV29-1	TRBD1	TRBJ1-2	TGCAGCGTTGAAGTAGGGGGCGCTTTCCATGGCTACACCTTC	CSVEVGGAFHGYTF
few	TRBV7-2	-	TRBJ2-3	TGTGCCAGCAGCCTGTCCTCGGAGGGCGGACATACGCAGTATTTT	CASSLSSEGGHTQYF
-	TRBV5-6	-	TRBJ2-3	TGTGCCAGCAGCTTGGAACGTTATACGCAGTATTTT	CASSLERYTQYF
few	TRBV30	-	TRBJ2-7	TGTGCCTGGGCGAGGGAGATCGGGTCCTACGAGCAGTACTTC	CAWAREIGSYEQYF
-	TRBV7-9	-	TRBJ1-2	TGTGCCAGCAGCTTAGACGGCTTAGGCTATGGCTACACCTTC	CASSLDGLGYGYTF
-	TRBV5-4	TRBD1	TRBJ2-5	TGTGCCAGCAGCTTGGTAGCCAGGGGGCTTCAAGAGACCCAGTACTTC	CASSLVARGLQETQYF
-	TRBV30	-	TRBJ1-5	TGTGCCTGGAGAGCGAAGGGGATCGGGAGCAATCAGCCCCAGCATTTT	CAWRAKGIGSNQPQHF
-	TRBV6-5	TRBD1	TRBJ2-2	TGTGCCAGCAGTGGACAGGGGACGAACACCGGGGAGCTGTTTTTT	CASSGQGTNTGELFF
few	TRBV30	-	TRBJ1-3	TGTGCCTGGAGTGTACTACAGACTGGAAACACCATATATTTT	CAWSVLQTGNTIYF
few	TRBV18	-	TRBJ1-2	TGTGCCAGCTCACCGCCGGAAGTGAATGGCTACACCTTC	CASSPPEVNGYTF
-	TRBV7-9	-	TRBJ2-7	TGTGCCAGCAGCTTAAGGCAGGACTACGAGCAGTACTTC	CASSLRQDYEQYF
few	TRBV12-5	-	TRBJ2-1	TGTGCTAGTGGTTTAGGACTCTTGAGCTCCTACAATGAGCAGTTCTTC	CASGLGLLSSYNEQFF
many	TRBV7-9	-	TRBJ2-3	TGTGCCAGCAGCCAAGGCCTATCCACAGATACGCAGTATTTT	CASSQGLSTDTQYF
few	TRBV7-9	-	TRBJ2-3	TGTGCCAGCAGGGCGGCCGAGTTTAGCACAGATACGCAGTATTTT	CASRAAEFSTDTQYF
-	TRBV29-1	-	TRBJ2-1	TGCAGCGTTGAAGGTGAGGGGTATGAGCAGTTCTTC	CSVEGEGYEQFF
-	TRBV28	-	TRBJ2-3	TGTGCCAGCAGCAATCGGGGGAGCACAGATACGCAGTATTTT	CASSNRGSTDTQYF
-	TRBV4-3	-	TRBJ2-1	TGCGCCAGCAGCCAAGATGGAAGGGGTTCCTACAATGAGCAGTTCTTC	CASSQDGRGSYNEQFF
-	TRBV5-4	-	TRBJ2-7	TGTGCCAGCAGCTTGCCGGCGTGGCCCGGAACCCCGGGCGAGCAGTACTTC	CASSLPAWPGTPGEQYF
-	TRBV5-1	-	TRBJ2-3	TGCGCCAGCAGCTCCGGCACAGATACGCAGTATTTT	CASSSGTDTQYF
-	TRBV7-2	TRBD1	TRBJ1-6	TGTGCCAGCATGGGACAGGGTCAGGGTTCACCCCTCCACTTT	CASMGQGQGSPLHF
-	TRBV5-1	-	TRBJ2-2	TGCGCCAGCCGTGAGGTACCCCTACAGGCCGGGGAGCTGTTTTTT	CASREVPLQAGELFF
-	TRBV30	-	TRBJ2-5	TGTGCCTGGAGTGTAACGGGAACCCCATGGACCCAGTACTTC	CAWSVTGTPWTQYF
few	TRBV30	-	TRBJ2-3	TGTGCCTGGAATCTCCAGGGGCACACAGATACGCAGTATTTT	CAWNLQGHTDTQYF
-	TRBV6-5	TRBD1	TRBJ1-5	TGTGCCACCCGGGACAGGCGGAGCCATCAGCCCCAGCATTTT	CATRDRRSHQPQHF
-	TRBV7-2	-	TRBJ2-1	TGTGCCAGCAGCCCAGACAGGCTTGCTCACAATGAGCAGTTCTTC	CASSPDRLAHNEQFF
few	TRBV7-2	-	TRBJ2-3	TGTGCCAGCAGCTCACCCGGGGGATATACGCAGTATTTT	CASSSPGGYTQYF
-	TRBV14	TRBD1	TRBJ2-7	TGTGCCAGCAGCCGGACAGGATCCTACGAGCAGTACTTC	CASSRTGSYEQYF
few	TRBV9	-	TRBJ2-1	TGTGCCAGCAGCGTAACCTCCCAGGGGCTAGCGTACTACAATGAGCAGTTCTTC	CASSVTSQGLAYYNEQFF
-	TRBV9	TRBD2	TRBJ2-1	TGTGCCAGCAGCTTAGGACTAGCGGATTACAATGAGCAGTTCTTC	CASSLGLADYNEQFF
few	TRBV5-4	-	TRBJ2-1	TGTGCCAGCAGCTTGGCGAATCGGGCTGAGCAGTTCTTC	CASSLANRAEQFF